The 3 T cell receptor beta chains below all came from one sample that was sequenced in a study of shared clonotypes between healthy human individuals (dated by TCRdb to the early 2020s). The library was generated by the immunoSEQ multiplex PCR assay. Not all clones reach the TCRdb copy of this immuneACCESS table, which keeps in-frame sequences only. Checked studies attribute under half of the gap to unresolved V genes and leave the rest unexplained. The sample table records a few million clones; around 92% of these occur just once. Around 0.4% of the sample goes to the ten largest clones. Sample: naive CD4+ T cells from PBMCs. Explained via the paper, the cell subset or site label denotes: CD45RA+ positively selected. These receptors came from a man younger than 35 in good health. Some clones in this sample may be carry-over from other donors' samples.

The chain combines TRBV11-3 with TRBJ2-1, with D possibly being TRBD1 or TRBD2 (5 bases each). This CDR3 has 13 amino acids. From germline, CDR1 is SGHNT and CDR2 YENEEA. V gave up 0 bases and J gave up 10 bases, with 10 bases separating them. The CDR3 nucleotides read TGTGCCAGCAGCTTAGATCGGGACCCCGAGCAGTTCTTC. Its protein is CASSLDRDPEQFF.

This clone was seen more than once but under ten times. V and J are TRBV2 and TRBJ1-5; possible D gene TRBD1, 6 bases. There are 12 residues in the CDR3. CDR1 and CDR2 from the germline V gene are SNHLY and FYNNEI. V was cut by 7 bases and J by 7 bases, with 11 bases left in between. The CDR3 nucleotides read TGTGCCAGCAACGACAGGCCCCAGCCCCAGCATTTT. Protein sequence: CASNDRPQPQHF.

J is TRBJ2-5 and V is TRBV4-2, with TRBD2 matching over 12 bases. The CDR3 runs 18 residues. V was pared by 0 bases and J by 5 bases, with 10 bases of the junction left unmatched. Looked up from germline, CDR1 is LGHNA and CDR2 is YNFKEQ. The CDR3 coding sequence is TGTGCCAGCAGCCAAGAACCAGGGGCCCTAGCGGGGGGGGAGACCCAGTACTTC. This sequence encodes CASSQEPGALAGGETQYF.